The entry below gives a single T cell receptor (beta chain) sequence along with its context. This entry belongs to a study of shared clonotypes between healthy human individuals. The CDR3 extends over 14 amino acids. The germline V gene encodes CDR1 SEHNR and CDR2 FQNEAQ (reference sequence). Trimming pared 5 bases from V and 10 bases from J, leaving 15 bases between. The repertoire was sequenced with immunoSEQ multiplex PCR; TCRdb's copy has only in-frame clones and lacks some. The table includes 2 million to 3 million clones, roughly 93% detected once. V usage is TRBV7-9 and J usage is TRBJ1-6; possible D gene TRBD1, 6 bases. The sample comprised naive CD4+ T cells from PBMCs. Subset specified: CD45RA+ positively selected. The TCR originated in a man aged 18 to 30 in good health. Some clones in this sample may be carry-over from other donors' samples. The CDR3 DNA reads TGTGCCAGCAGCCCAACAGGGTTTGACTCACCCCTCCACTTT. Translating it yields CASSPTGFDSPLHF.